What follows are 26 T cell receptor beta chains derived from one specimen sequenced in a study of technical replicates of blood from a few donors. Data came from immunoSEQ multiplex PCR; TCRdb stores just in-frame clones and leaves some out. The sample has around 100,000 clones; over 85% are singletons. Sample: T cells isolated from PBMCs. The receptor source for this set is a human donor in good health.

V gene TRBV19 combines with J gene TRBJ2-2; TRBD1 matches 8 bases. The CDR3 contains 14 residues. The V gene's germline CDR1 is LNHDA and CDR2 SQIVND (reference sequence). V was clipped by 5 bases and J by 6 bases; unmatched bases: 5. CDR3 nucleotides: TGTGCCAGTAGTCCCGGGACAGGTCCCGGGGAGCTGTTTTTT. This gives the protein CASSPGTGPGELFF.

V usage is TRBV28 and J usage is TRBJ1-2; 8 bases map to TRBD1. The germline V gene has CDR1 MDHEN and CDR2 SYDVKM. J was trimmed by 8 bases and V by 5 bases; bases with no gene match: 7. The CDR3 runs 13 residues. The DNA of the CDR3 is TGTGCCAGCAGTGCGGACAGGGCGAGAGGCTACACCTTC. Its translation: CASSADRARGYTF.

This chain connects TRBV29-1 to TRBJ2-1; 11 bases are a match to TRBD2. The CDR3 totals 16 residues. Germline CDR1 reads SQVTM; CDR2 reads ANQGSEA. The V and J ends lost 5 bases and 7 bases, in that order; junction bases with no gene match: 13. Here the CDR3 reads CSVSPRLAGGGNEQFF. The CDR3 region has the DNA TGCAGCGTTTCCCCCCGGCTAGCGGGAGGAGGGAATGAGCAGTTCTTC.

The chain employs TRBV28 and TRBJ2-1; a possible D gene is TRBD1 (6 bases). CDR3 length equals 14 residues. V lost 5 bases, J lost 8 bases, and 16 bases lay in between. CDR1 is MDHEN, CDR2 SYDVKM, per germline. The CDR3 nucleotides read TGTGCCAGCAGTGCCCAGGGGAAGGTGCATGAGCAGTTCTTC. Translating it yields CASSAQGKVHEQFF.

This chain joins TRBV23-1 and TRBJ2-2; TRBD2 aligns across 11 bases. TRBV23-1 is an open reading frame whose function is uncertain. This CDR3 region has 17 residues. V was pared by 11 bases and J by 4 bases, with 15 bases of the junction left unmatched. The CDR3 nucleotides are TGCGCCCCCGTCCCCACTAGCGGGAGACTAAGCACCGGGGAGCTGTTTTTT. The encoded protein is CAPVPTSGRLSTGELFF.

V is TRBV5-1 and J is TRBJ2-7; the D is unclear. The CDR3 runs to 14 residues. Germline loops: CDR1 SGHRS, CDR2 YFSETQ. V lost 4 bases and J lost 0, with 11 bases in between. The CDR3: CASSLQPSSYEQYF. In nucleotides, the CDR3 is TGCGCCAGCAGCCTTCAGCCTAGCTCCTACGAGCAGTACTTC.

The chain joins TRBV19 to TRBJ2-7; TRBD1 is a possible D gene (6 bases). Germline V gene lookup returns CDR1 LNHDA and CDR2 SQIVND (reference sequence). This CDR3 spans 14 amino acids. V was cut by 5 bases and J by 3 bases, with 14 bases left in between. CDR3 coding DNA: TGTGCCAGTAGTCCGGACAGCCTCTACTACGAGCAGTACTTC. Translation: CASSPDSLYYEQYF.

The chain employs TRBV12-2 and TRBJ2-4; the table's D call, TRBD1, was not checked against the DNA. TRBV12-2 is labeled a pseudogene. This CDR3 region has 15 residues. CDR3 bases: TGTGCAAGTCGCTTAGGAGGGGGACAGGTCTATATTCAGTACTTC. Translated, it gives CASRLGGGQVYIQYF.

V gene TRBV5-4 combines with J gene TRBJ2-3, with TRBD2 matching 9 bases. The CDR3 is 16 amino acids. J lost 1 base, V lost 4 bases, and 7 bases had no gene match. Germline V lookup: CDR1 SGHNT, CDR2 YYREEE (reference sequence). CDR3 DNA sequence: TGTGCCAGCAGCCCTGATAGCGGGAGACGCACAGATACGCAGTATTTT. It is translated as CASSPDSGRRTDTQYF.

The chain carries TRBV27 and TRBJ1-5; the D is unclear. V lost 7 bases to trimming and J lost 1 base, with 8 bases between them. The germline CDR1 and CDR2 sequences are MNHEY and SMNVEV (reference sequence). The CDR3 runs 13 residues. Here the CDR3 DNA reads TGTGCCAGCAAAGAGGGAAGCAATCAGCCCCAGCATTTT. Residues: CASKEGSNQPQHF.

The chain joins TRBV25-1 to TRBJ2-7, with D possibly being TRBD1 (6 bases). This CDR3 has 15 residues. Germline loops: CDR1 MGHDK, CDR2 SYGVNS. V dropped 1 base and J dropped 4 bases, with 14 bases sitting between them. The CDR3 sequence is CASSESGRTAYEQYF. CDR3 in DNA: TGTGCCAGCAGTGAATCAGGGCGGACAGCTTACGAGCAGTACTTC.

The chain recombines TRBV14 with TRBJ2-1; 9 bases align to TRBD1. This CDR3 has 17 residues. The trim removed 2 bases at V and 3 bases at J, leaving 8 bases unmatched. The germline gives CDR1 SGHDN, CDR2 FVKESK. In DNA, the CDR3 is TGTGCCAGCAGCCAATTTATGACAGGGGGTATCTACAATGAGCAGTTCTTC. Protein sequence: CASSQFMTGGIYNEQFF. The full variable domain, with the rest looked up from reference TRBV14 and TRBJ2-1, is EAGVTQFPSHSVIEKGQTVTLRCDPISGHDNLYWYRRVMGKEIKFLLHFVKESKQDESGMPNNRFLAERTGGTYSTLKVQPAELEDSGVYFCASSQFMTGGIYNEQFFGPGTRLTVL.

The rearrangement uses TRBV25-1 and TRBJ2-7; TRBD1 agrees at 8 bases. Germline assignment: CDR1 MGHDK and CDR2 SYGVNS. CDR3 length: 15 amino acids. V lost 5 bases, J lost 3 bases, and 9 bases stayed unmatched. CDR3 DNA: TGTGCCAGCAGTCTCCAAGGGACAGGCTTCTACGAGCAGTACTTC. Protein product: CASSLQGTGFYEQYF.

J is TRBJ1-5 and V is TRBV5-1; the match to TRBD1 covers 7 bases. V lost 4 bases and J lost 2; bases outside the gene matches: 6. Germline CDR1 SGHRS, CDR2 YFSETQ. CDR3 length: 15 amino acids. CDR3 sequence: CASSTGAGGNQPQHF. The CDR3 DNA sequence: TGCGCCAGCAGCACAGGGGCAGGGGGCAATCAGCCCCAGCATTTT.

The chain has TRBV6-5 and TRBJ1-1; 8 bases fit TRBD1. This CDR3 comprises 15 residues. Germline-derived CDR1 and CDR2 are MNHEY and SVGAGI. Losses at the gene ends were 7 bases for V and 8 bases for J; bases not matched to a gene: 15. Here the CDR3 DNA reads TGTGCCAGCACCGGAAATTTACAGGGGGTGATGGAAGCTTTCTTT. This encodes CASTGNLQGVMEAFF.

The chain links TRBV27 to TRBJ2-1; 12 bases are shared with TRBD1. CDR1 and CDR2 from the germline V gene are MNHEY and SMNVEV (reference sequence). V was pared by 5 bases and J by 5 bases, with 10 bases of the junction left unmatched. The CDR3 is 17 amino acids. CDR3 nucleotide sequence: TGTGCCAGCAGTGCCGGGACAGGGGGCGTGCTCCACAATGAGCAGTTCTTC. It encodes CASSAGTGGVLHNEQFF.

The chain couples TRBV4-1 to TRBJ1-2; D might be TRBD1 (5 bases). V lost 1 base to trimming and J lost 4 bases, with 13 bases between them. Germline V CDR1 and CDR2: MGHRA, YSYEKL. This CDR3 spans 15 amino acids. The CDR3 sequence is CASSQGAGVGYGYTF. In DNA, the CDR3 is TGCGCCAGCAGCCAAGGTGCGGGGGTTGGCTATGGCTACACCTTC.

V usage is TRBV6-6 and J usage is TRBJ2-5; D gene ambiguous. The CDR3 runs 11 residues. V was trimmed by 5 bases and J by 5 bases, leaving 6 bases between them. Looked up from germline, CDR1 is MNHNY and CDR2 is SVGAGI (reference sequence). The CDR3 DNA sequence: TGTGCCAGCAGTCTAAAGGAGACCCAGTACTTC. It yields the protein CASSLKETQYF.

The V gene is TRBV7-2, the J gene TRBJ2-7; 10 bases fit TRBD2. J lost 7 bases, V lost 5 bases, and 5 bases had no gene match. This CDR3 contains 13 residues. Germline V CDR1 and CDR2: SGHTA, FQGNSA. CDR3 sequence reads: CASSTLAGREQYF. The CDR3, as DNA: TGTGCCAGCAGCACACTAGCGGGGCGGGAGCAGTACTTC.

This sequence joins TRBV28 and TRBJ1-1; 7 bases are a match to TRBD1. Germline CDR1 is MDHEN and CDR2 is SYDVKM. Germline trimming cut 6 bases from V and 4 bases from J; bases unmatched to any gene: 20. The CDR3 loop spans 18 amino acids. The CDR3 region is CASSTYRDSSRWPTEAFF. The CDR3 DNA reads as TGTGCCAGCAGCACTTATCGGGACAGTTCCCGGTGGCCCACTGAAGCTTTCTTT.

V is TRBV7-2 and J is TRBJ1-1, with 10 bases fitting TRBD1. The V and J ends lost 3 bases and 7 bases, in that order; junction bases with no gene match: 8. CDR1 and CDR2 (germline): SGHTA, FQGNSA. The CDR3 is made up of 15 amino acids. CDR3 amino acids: CASSFRQTGGFEAFF. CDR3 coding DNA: TGTGCCAGCAGCTTCCGGCAGACAGGGGGCTTTGAAGCTTTCTTT.

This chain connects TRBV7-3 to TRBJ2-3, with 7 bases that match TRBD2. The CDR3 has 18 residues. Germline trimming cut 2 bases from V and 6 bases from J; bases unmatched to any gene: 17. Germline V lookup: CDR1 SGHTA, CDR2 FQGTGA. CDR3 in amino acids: CASSLGPSSGGIVDTQYF. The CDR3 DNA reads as TGTGCCAGCAGCTTAGGGCCCTCTAGCGGAGGAATAGTGGATACGCAGTATTTT.

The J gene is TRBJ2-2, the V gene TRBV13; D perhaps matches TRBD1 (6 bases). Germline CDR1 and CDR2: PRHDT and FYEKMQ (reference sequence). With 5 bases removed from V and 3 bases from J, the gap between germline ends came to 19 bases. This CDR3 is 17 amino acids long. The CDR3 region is CASSLITGTLYTGELFF. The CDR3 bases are TGTGCCAGCAGCCTTATTACCGGGACACTATACACCGGGGAGCTGTTTTTT.

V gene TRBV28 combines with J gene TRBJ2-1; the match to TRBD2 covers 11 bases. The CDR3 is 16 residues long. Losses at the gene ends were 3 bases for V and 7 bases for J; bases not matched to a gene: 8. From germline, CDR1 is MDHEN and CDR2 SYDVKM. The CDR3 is CASSLLTSGVSNEQFF. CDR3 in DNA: TGTGCCAGCAGTTTGTTGACTAGCGGGGTCTCAAATGAGCAGTTCTTC.

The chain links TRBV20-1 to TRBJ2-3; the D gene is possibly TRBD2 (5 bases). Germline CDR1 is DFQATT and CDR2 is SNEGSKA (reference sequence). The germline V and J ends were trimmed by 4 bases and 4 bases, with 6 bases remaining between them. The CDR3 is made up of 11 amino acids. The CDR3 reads CSAILADTQYF. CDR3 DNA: TGCAGTGCTATACTAGCAGATACGCAGTATTTT.

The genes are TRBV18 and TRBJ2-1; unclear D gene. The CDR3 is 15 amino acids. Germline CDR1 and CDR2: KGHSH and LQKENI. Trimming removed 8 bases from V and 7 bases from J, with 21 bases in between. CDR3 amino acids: CASTPGGSPRNEQFF. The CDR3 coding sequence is TGTGCCAGCACTCCAGGTGGGTCCCCCCGGAATGAGCAGTTCTTC. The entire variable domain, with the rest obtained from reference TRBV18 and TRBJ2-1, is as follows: NAGVMQNPRHLVRRRGQEARLRCSPMKGHSHVYWYRQLPEEGLKFMVYLQKENIIDESGMPKERFSAEFPKEGPSILRIQQVVRGDSAAYFCASTPGGSPRNEQFFGPGTRLTVL.